Described below is a single TCR beta chain sequence and its context. What it recognizes is unknown. These data are taken from a study of blood T cells in healthy people across ages. Then a second PCR, running about 6 to 11 cycles, was carried out with a sample-barcoded 5' primer and a J-beta primer mix. Every sample produced at least 2.5 million CDR3-containing paired-end reads. From the 5' RACE reads, TCRdb called clonotypes with MiXCR, one entry per CDR3 protein. The table records about 940,000 distinct CDR3 sequences, roughly 43% of them present only once. The CDR3 contains 16 residues. Trimming took 6 bases from V and 0 from J, leaving 16 bases between them. CDR1 and CDR2 from the germline V gene are MDHEN and SYDVKM. Each individual donor underwent a draw of about 11 milliliters of peripheral blood. Whole-study findings and limits: The CMV status of each donor remained undetermined, and this could have confounded shifts in expanded clonotypes. More naive CD4+ cells and higher diversity were found in long-lived than in aged donors.

Sequenced sample: blood. V and J are TRBV28 and TRBJ2-3, with D possibly being TRBD1 (6 bases). This clonotype originated in a young man in good health. The CDR3 sequence is CASSLSGTPSTDTQYF. DNA for the CDR3: TGTGCCAGCAGCCTATCCGGGACACCTAGCACAGATACGCAGTATTTT.